A single sample is the source of the 14 T cell receptor beta chains below, sequenced in a study of T cell responses to AZD1222 COVID-19 vaccine. This table comes from immunoSEQ multiplex PCR, and its TCRdb copy is limited to in-frame clones, with some not included. The sample records about 120,000 clones, about 86% being singletons. Sequencing was performed on peripheral blood, taken 28 days after the second AZD1222 dose. These receptors were collected from an adult who received the AZD1222 COVID-19 vaccine.

The chain combines TRBV10-3 with TRBJ2-3; TRBD2 matches 8 bases. This CDR3 spans 14 amino acids. Trimming cost V 7 bases and J 6 bases; bases outside gene matches: 9. Germline V CDR1 and CDR2: ENHRY, SYGVKD. CDR3 protein: CAITISGTKDTQYF. CDR3 DNA: TGTGCCATCACTATTAGCGGGACGAAGGATACGCAGTATTTT.

The genes are TRBV4-3 and TRBJ1-1; D gene uncertain. Per germline, CDR1 LGHNA and CDR2 YSLEER. V lost 4 bases to trimming and J lost 0 bases, with 15 bases between them. This CDR3 spans 16 amino acids. CDR3 sequence reads: CASSPGEAPMNTEAFF. In DNA form, the CDR3 reads TGCGCCAGCAGCCCCGGGGAAGCCCCCATGAACACTGAAGCTTTCTTT.

The V gene is TRBV28, the J gene TRBJ1-5, with 7 positions matching TRBD1. Germline V CDR1 and CDR2: MDHEN, SYDVKM. The CDR3 has 17 residues. V dropped 5 bases and J dropped 0; count of bases not matched to a gene: 10. CDR3 loop: CASSTGWDSSSNQPQHF. DNA of the CDR3: TGTGCCAGCAGTACGGGATGGGACAGTAGTAGCAATCAGCCCCAGCATTTT.

The genes are TRBV5-4 and TRBJ2-7; 7 bases agree with TRBD1. V dropped 4 bases and J dropped 5; count of bases not matched to a gene: 9. The CDR3 extends over 14 amino acids. Looked up from germline, CDR1 is SGHNT and CDR2 is YYREEE (reference sequence). CDR3 DNA sequence: TGTGCCAGCAGCCCCGGGACAGCCCCTCACGAGCAGTACTTC. As protein: CASSPGTAPHEQYF.

The J gene is TRBJ2-5, the V gene TRBV2; possible D gene TRBD2, 5 bases. CDR3 length: 15 amino acids. The germline V gene has CDR1 SNHLY and CDR2 FYNNEI. Trimming removed 4 bases at V and 1 base at J, with 13 bases between. The CDR3 protein is CASSVTRTAQETQYF. CDR3 DNA: TGTGCCAGCAGTGTGACCAGGACTGCCCAAGAGACCCAGTACTTC.

The chain employs TRBV19 and TRBJ1-1; D is unresolved. V lost 3 bases to trimming and J lost 7 bases, with 9 bases between them. The CDR3 is 12 residues long. Germline lookup yields CDR1 LNHDA and CDR2 SQIVND (reference sequence). The CDR3 DNA sequence: TGTGCCAGTAGTATCGTGGGTAATGAAGCTTTCTTT. Translating gives CASSIVGNEAFF.

There are a few counts of this clone. J is TRBJ1-5 and V is TRBV19; 8 nucleotides line up with TRBD1. There are 16 residues in the CDR3. After removal of 6 bases from V and 3 bases from J, the junction contained 10 bases not matched to a gene. Germline V gene data show CDR1 as LNHDA and CDR2 as SQIVND (reference sequence). The DNA of the CDR3 is TGTGCCAGTAGCGGGAGAGGACAGGGCCACAATCAGCCCCAGCATTTT. Translation: CASSGRGQGHNQPQHF. Based on the CDR3 plus reference TRBV19 and TRBJ1-5, the full variable domain is DGGITQSPKYLFRKEGQNVTLSCEQNLNHDAMYWYRQDPGQGLRLIYYSQIVNDFQKGDIAEGYSVSREKKESFPLTVTSAQKNPTAFYLCASSGRGQGHNQPQHFGDGTRLSIL.

V is TRBV19 and J is TRBJ1-2; D remains unclear. Trimming removed 5 bases at V and 5 bases at J, with 9 bases between. This CDR3 has 12 residues. Germline V gene lookup returns CDR1 LNHDA and CDR2 SQIVND (reference sequence). CDR3: CASSQRVYGYTF. CDR3 sequence (DNA): TGTGCCAGTAGTCAAAGGGTTTATGGCTACACCTTC.

The gene calls are TRBV19 and TRBJ1-1; D is unclear. CDR3 size: 14 residues. CDR1 is LNHDA and CDR2 is SQIVND in the germline V gene (reference sequence). V dropped 6 bases and J dropped 2 bases, with 13 bases sitting between them. Here the CDR3 reads CASSPGGGNTEAFF. In DNA, the CDR3 is TGTGCCAGTAGCCCGGGAGGCGGTAACACTGAAGCTTTCTTT.

This clone was seen just once. This rearrangement joins TRBV5-1 to TRBJ1-1; D remains unclear. CDR3 length: 15 amino acids. Germline CDR1 and CDR2: SGHRS and YFSETQ. Trimming cost V 0 bases and J 5 bases, with 14 bases left between them. The DNA for the CDR3 is TGCGCCAGCAGCTTGGCTGGTCGTCCCGGAACTGAAGCTTTCTTT. Translating gives CASSLAGRPGTEAFF.

The chain joins TRBV6-2 or TRBV6-3 to TRBJ2-1; perhaps D is TRBD1 or TRBD2 (5 bases each). V lost 5 bases, J lost 0 bases, and 17 bases lay in between. The CDR3 loop spans 17 amino acids. The germline V gene encodes CDR1 MNHEY and CDR2 SVGEGT. CDR3 amino acids: CASSRILGTSSYNEQFF. CDR3 bases: TGTGCCAGCAGTCGCATTTTGGGGACCAGCTCCTACAATGAGCAGTTCTTC.

The chain links TRBV7-2 to TRBJ1-5; unclear D gene. Germline-derived CDR1 and CDR2 are SGHTA and FQGNSA. The CDR3 covers 12 residues. V was clipped by 5 bases and J by 9 bases, with 11 bases between them. In DNA form, the CDR3 reads TGTGCCAGCAGCCCCTGCTTCCGGCCCCAGCATTTT. It encodes CASSPCFRPQHF.

This rearrangement joins TRBV30 to TRBJ2-5; D might be TRBD1 (5 bases). The CDR3 consists of 15 residues. Germline values: CDR1 GTSNPN, CDR2 SVGIG (reference sequence). V lost 3 bases, J lost 5 bases, and 19 bases lay in between. The CDR3 is CAWSGRGLRVETQYF. The DNA for the CDR3 is TGTGCCTGGAGCGGTAGGGGCCTAAGGGTGGAGACCCAGTACTTC.

The chain is built from TRBV30 and TRBJ1-1; D is perhaps TRBD1 (5 bases). Germline CDR1 reads GTSNPN; CDR2 reads SVGIG (reference sequence). This CDR3 contains 13 residues. Between the trimmed V and J ends, which lost 3 bases and 11 bases, there was a span of 19 bases. For the CDR3, the DNA is TGTGCCTGGAGGTCGACCGGTAGGGGTGTCGCTTTCTTT. Translation: CAWRSTGRGVAFF. Full variable domain (missing parts from reference TRBV30 and TRBJ1-1): SQTIHQWPATLVQPVGSPLSLECTVEGTSNPNLYWYRQAAGRGLQLLFYSVGIGQISSEVPQNLSASRPQDRQFILSSKKLLLSDSGFYLCAWRSTGRGVAFFGQGTRLTVV.